This T cell receptor beta chain was found in a study of blood T cell repertoires in COVID-19. For the study at large: From the United States, Italy and Spain came samples of acute and convalescent COVID-19. PBMCs, B-cell-depleted T cells, or T cells provided the cDNA or gDNA that made up the material.

Original handling: Estimation of nucleated cell counts relied on the amplification of reference gene primers. Sequenced by immunoSEQ multiplex PCR; TCRdb stores in-frame clones only, minus some. The DNA gave D and trimming, while V, J and clone size come from that table. Among around 130,000 clones, 84% were seen once, and the ten largest hold roughly 8.7%. Trimming removed 1 base from V and 4 bases from J, with 16 bases in between. CDR3 size: 16 residues. CDR1 and CDR2 from the germline V gene are LNHDA and SQIVND (reference sequence). Those enrolled in Seattle joined during active infection and were followed longitudinally afterward.

The origin of this receptor is a man aged 25-45 years with COVID-19, enrolled during active disease. The sequenced sample was peripheral blood. The chain recombines TRBV19 with TRBJ1-1; D ambiguous. The CDR3 nucleotides read TGTGCCAGTAGTATAGTGGGTGGGCGCGGAGGCACTGAAGCTTTCTTT. Its translation is CASSIVGGRGGTEAFF.